The 18 T cell receptor beta chains given below trace back to one sample, sequenced in a study of cytomegalovirus exposure and HLA in healthy donors. Assay used: immunoSEQ multiplex PCR; TCRdb lists only in-frame clones, some missing. The sample includes over 35,000 clones, 85% to 95% of them seen just once. Sequencing input: PBMCs. The receptors were sampled from a man younger than 35 in good health and CMV-seronegative.

The gene calls are TRBV7-2 and TRBJ1-2, with 8 bases fitting TRBD1. V shed 1 base and J 4 bases; nucleotides not matched to a gene: 8. This CDR3 has 16 amino acids. The germline V gene has CDR1 SGHTA and CDR2 FQGNSA. The DNA of the CDR3 is TGTGCCAGCAGCTTAGGGGGACAGGCAAGCGCCTATGGCTACACCTTC. Residues: CASSLGGQASAYGYTF.

The rearrangement uses TRBV6-5 and TRBJ2-7, with 9 bases lining up with TRBD1. J gave up 0 bases and V 6 bases, and 6 bases lay outside the gene matches. CDR1 and CDR2 (germline): MNHEY, SVGAGI. This CDR3 spans 15 amino acids. DNA of the CDR3: TGTGCCAGCAGAAAAGGACAGGGGAGCTCCTACGAGCAGTACTTC. Amino acid sequence: CASRKGQGSSYEQYF.

This CDR3 reads CASSFARQGKETQYF. The CDR3 DNA sequence: TGTGCCAGCAGCTTCGCTCGACAGGGGAAAGAGACCCAGTACTTC. The genes are TRBV5-6 and TRBJ2-5; TRBD1 matches 8 bases. The CDR3 has 15 residues. Losses at the gene ends were 2 bases for V and 3 bases for J; bases not matched to a gene: 6. Germline V gene data show CDR1 as SGHDT and CDR2 as YYEEEE. Complete variable domain (other parts from reference TRBV5-6 and TRBJ2-5): DAGVTQSPTHLIKTRGQQVTLRCSPKSGHDTVSWYQQALGQGPQFIFQYYEEEERQRGNFPDRFSGHQFPNYSSELNVNALLLGDSALYLCASSFARQGKETQYFGPGTRLLVL.

The J gene is TRBJ2-1, the V gene TRBV10-3; TRBD2 agrees at 9 bases. The CDR3 length is 15 residues. CDR1 ENHRY and CDR2 SYGVKD come from the germline V gene. With 7 bases clipped from V and 4 bases from J, the junction kept 8 bases outside the gene matches. The CDR3 coding sequence is TGTGCCATCACGGATAGCGGGGGACCTTACAATGAGCAGTTCTTC. Protein product: CAITDSGGPYNEQFF.

This clone was seen only once. The chain combines TRBV30 with TRBJ1-4; 8 nucleotides agree with TRBD1. After removal of 2 bases from V and 16 bases from J, the junction contained 9 bases not matched to a gene. This CDR3 spans 12 amino acids. CDR1 is GTSNPN, CDR2 SVGIG, per germline (reference sequence). CDR3 residues: CAWSPGQALQFF. DNA for the CDR3: TGTGCCTGGAGTCCGGGACAGGCACTCCAGTTTTTT. Full variable domain (outside the CDR3, taken from reference TRBV30 and TRBJ1-4): SQTIHQWPATLVQPVGSPLSLECTVEGTSNPNLYWYRQAAGRGLQLLFYSVGIGQISSEVPQNLSASRPQDRQFILSSKKLLLSDSGFYLCAWSPGQALQFFGSGTQLSVL.

The chain couples TRBV19 to TRBJ2-5; 7 nucleotides align to TRBD1. The germline V gene encodes CDR1 LNHDA and CDR2 SQIVND (reference sequence). With V trimmed by 5 bases and J by 4 bases, 10 bases remained unmatched. The CDR3 consists of 15 residues. CDR3 loop: CASSPGRAGGETQYF. The CDR3 DNA follows: TGTGCCAGTAGTCCGGGCCGCGCAGGGGGAGAGACCCAGTACTTC.

V and J are TRBV5-1 and TRBJ2-7; 8 nucleotides agree with TRBD1. The V and J ends lost 4 bases and 6 bases, in that order; junction bases with no gene match: 9. The CDR3 consists of 14 residues. Looked up from germline, CDR1 is SGHRS and CDR2 is YFSETQ. The CDR3 nucleotides are TGCGCCAGCAGCAATGAAGGACAGGGATCCGAGCAGTACTTC. It is translated as CASSNEGQGSEQYF.

The chain combines TRBV27 with TRBJ1-1; D possibly corresponds to TRBD1 (5 bases). CDR3 size: 13 residues. Trimming cost V 3 bases and J 6 bases, with 11 bases left between them. Germline values: CDR1 MNHEY, CDR2 SMNVEV (reference sequence). DNA of the CDR3: TGTGCCAGCAGTTTTGGGGGGGTCTCTGAAGCTTTCTTT. The encoded protein is CASSFGGVSEAFF.

The chain couples TRBV19 to TRBJ2-1; D is uncertain. Germline-derived CDR1 and CDR2 are LNHDA and SQIVND (reference sequence). The CDR3 has 16 amino acids. Trimming took 6 bases from V and 6 from J, leaving 21 bases between them. In DNA form, the CDR3 reads TGTGCCAGTAGCTCCATCAGGCTGACCTTCCCCAATGAGCAGTTCTTC. Protein product: CASSSIRLTFPNEQFF. The full variable domain, in which reference TRBV19 and TRBJ2-1 provide the parts outside the CDR3, is DGGITQSPKYLFRKEGQNVTLSCEQNLNHDAMYWYRQDPGQGLRLIYYSQIVNDFQKGDIAEGYSVSREKKESFPLTVTSAQKNPTAFYLCASSSIRLTFPNEQFFGPGTRLTVL.

J is TRBJ2-7 and V is TRBV19; D is possibly TRBD2 (7 bases). This CDR3 comprises 14 residues. Trimming cost V 3 bases and J 3 bases, with 12 bases left between them. CDR1 is LNHDA and CDR2 is SQIVND in the germline V gene (reference sequence). The DNA of the CDR3 is TGTGCCAGTAGTATGGGGGGGCGTAACTACGAGCAGTACTTC. It translates to CASSMGGRNYEQYF.

The rearrangement joins TRBV5-1 to TRBJ2-7; 12 bases fit TRBD1. This CDR3 region has 13 residues. Germline V gene lookup returns CDR1 SGHRS and CDR2 YFSETQ. Losses at the gene ends were 3 bases for V and 7 bases for J; bases not matched to a gene: 2. DNA for the CDR3: TGCGCCAGCAGCTCGGGACAGGGGGCAGAGCAGTACTTC. Its translation is CASSSGQGAEQYF.

The chain carries TRBV2 and TRBJ2-1; 8 nucleotides line up with TRBD2. Looked up from germline, CDR1 is SNHLY and CDR2 is FYNNEI. This CDR3 comprises 12 residues. V gave up 8 bases and J gave up 8 bases; unmatched junction bases: 5. Written as DNA, the CDR3 is TGTGCCAGCGCCACTAGCGGCTATGAGCAGTTCTTC. Translated: CASATSGYEQFF.

V is TRBV4-1 and J is TRBJ1-5; D is unclear. Deletions cut 0 bases from V and 6 bases from J, with 6 bases between. CDR1 and CDR2 from the germline V gene are MGHRA and YSYEKL. The length of the CDR3 is 13 residues. DNA for the CDR3: TGCGCCAGCAGCCAAGATTCCGGTCAGCCCCAGCATTTT. Protein: CASSQDSGQPQHF.

This clone has only one observation. The chain recombines TRBV6-1 with TRBJ2-7, with 9 bases aligning to TRBD2. CDR1 MNHNS and CDR2 SASEGT come from the germline V gene. V shed 4 bases, J shed 0 bases, and the junction held 7 bases outside the gene matches. CDR3 size: 16 residues. The CDR3: CASSGLSGGISYEQYF. Here the CDR3 DNA reads TGTGCCAGCAGTGGGCTTAGCGGGGGTATCTCCTACGAGCAGTACTTC.

The chain is built from TRBV30 and TRBJ1-2, with D perhaps matching TRBD1 (6 bases). The germline V gene has CDR1 GTSNPN and CDR2 SVGIG (reference sequence). Between the trimmed V and J ends, which lost 4 bases and 7 bases, there was a span of 22 bases. The CDR3 covers 15 residues. The chain's CDR3 is CAWTPHSGRGAGYTF. The DNA for the CDR3 is TGTGCCTGGACCCCACACTCCGGCAGGGGCGCTGGCTACACCTTC.

The sample holds one count of this clone. This chain uses TRBV11-1 with TRBJ1-2; TRBD1 is a possible D gene (6 bases). V was trimmed by 4 bases and J by 1 base, leaving 13 bases between them. Germline CDR1 SGHAT, CDR2 FQDESV (reference sequence). The CDR3 sequence is 15 residues long. As DNA, the CDR3 is TGTGCCAGCAGCTCCCGACAGGAAAGTAACTATGGCTACACCTTC. Amino acid sequence: CASSSRQESNYGYTF.

This clone was recorded once. This sequence joins TRBV5-8 and TRBJ1-5; D not certain. Germline V gene sequence: CDR1 SGHTS, CDR2 YDEGEE. Trimming left V 0 bases short and J 2 bases short, with 6 bases between. This CDR3 region has 14 residues. Here the CDR3 DNA reads TGTGCCAGCAGCTTGGTGCGGGGCAATCAGCCCCAGCATTTT. Translated, it gives CASSLVRGNQPQHF.

V usage is TRBV28 and J usage is TRBJ1-2; TRBD1 is a possible D gene (5 bases). Trimming removed 7 bases at V and 4 bases at J, with 19 bases between. The germline gives CDR1 MDHEN, CDR2 SYDVKM. There are 15 residues in the CDR3. CDR3 nucleotide sequence: TGTGCCAGCAACCCGGCGGGGGGGTGGGGCTATGGCTACACCTTC. This encodes CASNPAGGWGYGYTF.